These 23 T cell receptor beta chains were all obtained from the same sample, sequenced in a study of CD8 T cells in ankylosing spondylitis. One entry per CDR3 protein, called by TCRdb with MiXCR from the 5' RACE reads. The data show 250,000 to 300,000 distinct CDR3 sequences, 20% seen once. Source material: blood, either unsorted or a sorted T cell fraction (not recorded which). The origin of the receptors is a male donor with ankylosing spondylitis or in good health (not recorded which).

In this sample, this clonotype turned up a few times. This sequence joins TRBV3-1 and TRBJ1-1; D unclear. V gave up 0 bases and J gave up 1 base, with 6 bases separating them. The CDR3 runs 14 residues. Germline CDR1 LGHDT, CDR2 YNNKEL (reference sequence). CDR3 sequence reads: CASSQDLGNTEAFF. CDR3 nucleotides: TGTGCCAGCAGCCAAGATTTAGGGAACACTGAAGCTTTCTTT. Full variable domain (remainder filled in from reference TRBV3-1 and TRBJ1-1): DTAVSQTPKYLVTQMGNDKSIKCEQNLGHDTMYWYKQDSKKFLKIMFSYNNKELIINETVPNRFSPKSPDKAHLNLHINSLELGDSAVYFCASSQDLGNTEAFFGQGTRLTVV.

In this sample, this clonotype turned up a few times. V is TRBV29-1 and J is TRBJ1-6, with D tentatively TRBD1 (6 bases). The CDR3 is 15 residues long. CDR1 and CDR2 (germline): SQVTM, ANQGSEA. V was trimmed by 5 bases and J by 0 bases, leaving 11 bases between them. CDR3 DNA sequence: TGCAGCGTTAGGACGGACAGCTCCTATAATTCACCCCTCCACTTT. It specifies CSVRTDSSYNSPLHF.

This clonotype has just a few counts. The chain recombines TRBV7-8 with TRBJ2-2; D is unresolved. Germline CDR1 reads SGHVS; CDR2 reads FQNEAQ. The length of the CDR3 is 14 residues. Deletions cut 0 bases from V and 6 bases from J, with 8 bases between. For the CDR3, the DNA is TGTGCCAGCAGCTTAGCCAGGTTGGCCGGGGAGCTGTTTTTT. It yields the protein CASSLARLAGELFF. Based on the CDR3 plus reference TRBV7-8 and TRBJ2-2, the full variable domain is GAGVSQSPRYKVAKRGQDVALRCDPISGHVSLFWYQQALGQGPEFLTYFQNEAQLDKSGLPSDRFFAERPEGSVSTLKIQRTQQEDSAVYLCASSLARLAGELFFGEGSRLTVL.

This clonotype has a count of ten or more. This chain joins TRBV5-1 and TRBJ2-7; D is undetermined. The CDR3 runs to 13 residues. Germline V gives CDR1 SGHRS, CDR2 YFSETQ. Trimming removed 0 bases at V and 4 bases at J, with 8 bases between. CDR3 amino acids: CASSLGAAYEQYV. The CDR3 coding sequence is TGCGCCAGCAGCTTGGGAGCAGCTTACGAGCAGTACGTC.

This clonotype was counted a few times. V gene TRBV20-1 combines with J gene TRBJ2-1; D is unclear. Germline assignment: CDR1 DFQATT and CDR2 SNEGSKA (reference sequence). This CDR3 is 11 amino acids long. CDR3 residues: CSEVGGSEQFF. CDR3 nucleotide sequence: TGCAGCGAAGTGGGCGGTTCTGAGCAGTTCTTC.

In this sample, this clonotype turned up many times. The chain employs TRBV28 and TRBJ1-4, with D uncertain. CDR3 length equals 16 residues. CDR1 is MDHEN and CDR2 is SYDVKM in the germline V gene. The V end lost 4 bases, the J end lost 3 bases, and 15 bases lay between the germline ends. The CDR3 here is CASSSTARPPNEKLFF. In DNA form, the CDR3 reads TGTGCCAGCAGTTCCACGGCGAGGCCACCTAATGAAAAACTGTTTTTT.

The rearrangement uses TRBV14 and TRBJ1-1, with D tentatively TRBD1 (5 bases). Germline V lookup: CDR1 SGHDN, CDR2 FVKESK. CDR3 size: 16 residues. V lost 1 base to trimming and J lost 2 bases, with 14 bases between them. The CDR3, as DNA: TGTGCCAGCAGCCAAGTCAGGGAACAGTTTAACACTGAAGCTTTCTTT. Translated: CASSQVREQFNTEAFF.

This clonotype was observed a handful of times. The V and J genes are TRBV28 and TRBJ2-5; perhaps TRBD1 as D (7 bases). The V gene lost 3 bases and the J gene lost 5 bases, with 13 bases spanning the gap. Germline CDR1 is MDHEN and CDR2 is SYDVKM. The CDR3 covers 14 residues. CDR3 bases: TGTGCCAGCAGTTTGCCAGGGGGGATGGAGACCCAGTACTTC. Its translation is CASSLPGGMETQYF.

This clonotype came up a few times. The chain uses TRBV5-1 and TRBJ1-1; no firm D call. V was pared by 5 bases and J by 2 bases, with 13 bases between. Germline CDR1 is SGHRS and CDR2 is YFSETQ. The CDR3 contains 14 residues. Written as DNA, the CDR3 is TGCGCCAGCAGTAAAGGGTCCCAAAACACTGAAGCTTTCTTT. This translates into CASSKGSQNTEAFF.

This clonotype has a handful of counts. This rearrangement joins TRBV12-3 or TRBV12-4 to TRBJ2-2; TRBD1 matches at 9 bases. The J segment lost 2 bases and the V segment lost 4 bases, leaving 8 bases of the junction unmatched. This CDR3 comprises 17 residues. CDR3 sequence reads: CASSSVPGQGNTGELFF. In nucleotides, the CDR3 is TGTGCCAGCAGTTCGGTACCGGGACAGGGAAACACCGGGGAGCTGTTTTTT.

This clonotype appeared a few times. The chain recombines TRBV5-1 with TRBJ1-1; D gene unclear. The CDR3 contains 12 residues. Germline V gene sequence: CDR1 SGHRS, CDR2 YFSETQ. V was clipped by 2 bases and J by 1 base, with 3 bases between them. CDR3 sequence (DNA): TGCGCCAGCAGCTTCAAGAACACTGAAGCTTTCTTT. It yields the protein CASSFKNTEAFF.

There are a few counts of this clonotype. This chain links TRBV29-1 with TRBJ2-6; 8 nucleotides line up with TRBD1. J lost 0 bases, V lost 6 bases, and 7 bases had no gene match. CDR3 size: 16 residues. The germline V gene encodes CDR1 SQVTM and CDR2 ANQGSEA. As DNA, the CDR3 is TGCAGCGTACTGGGACAGGAGTCCTCTGGGGCCAACGTCCTGACTTTC. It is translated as CSVLGQESSGANVLTF.

The CDR3 DNA reads TGTGCCACCAATCCCCTGGAGAGCGGCCAAGAGACCCAGTACTTC. This gives the protein CATNPLESGQETQYF. The chain employs TRBV3-1 and TRBJ2-5, with D possibly matching TRBD2 (5 bases). CDR1 and CDR2 (germline): LGHDT, YNNKEL (reference sequence). V lost 10 bases, J lost 1 base, and 19 bases lay in between. The CDR3 extends over 15 amino acids.

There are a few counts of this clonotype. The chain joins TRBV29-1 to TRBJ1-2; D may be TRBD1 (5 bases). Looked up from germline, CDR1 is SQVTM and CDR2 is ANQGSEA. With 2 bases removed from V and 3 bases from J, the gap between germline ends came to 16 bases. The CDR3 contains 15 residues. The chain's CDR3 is CSVEISDNNHYGYTF. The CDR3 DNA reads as TGCAGCGTTGAAATCTCGGACAATAATCACTATGGCTACACCTTC.

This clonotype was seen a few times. CDR3 in amino acids: CATSRDFPAANTEAFF. The CDR3 coding sequence is TGTGCCACCAGCAGAGATTTCCCAGCAGCGAACACTGAAGCTTTCTTT. The chain combines TRBV15 with TRBJ1-1; no clear D. The CDR3 extends over 16 amino acids. Deletions cut 0 bases from V and 1 base from J, with 12 bases between. Per germline, CDR1 LNHNV and CDR2 YYDKDF (reference sequence).

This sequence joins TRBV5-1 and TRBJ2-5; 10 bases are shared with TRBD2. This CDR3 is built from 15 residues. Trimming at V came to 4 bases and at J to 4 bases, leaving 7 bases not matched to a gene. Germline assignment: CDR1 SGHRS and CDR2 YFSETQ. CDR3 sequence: CASSPTGLATETQYF. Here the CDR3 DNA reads TGCGCCAGCAGCCCCACGGGACTAGCGACAGAGACCCAGTACTTC.

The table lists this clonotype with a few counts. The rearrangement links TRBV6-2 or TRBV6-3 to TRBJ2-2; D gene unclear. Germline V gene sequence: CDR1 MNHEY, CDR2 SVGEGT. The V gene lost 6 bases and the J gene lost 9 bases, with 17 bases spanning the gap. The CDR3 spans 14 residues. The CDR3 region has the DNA TGTGCCAGCAGCCCAGGTCGGCTGAACCGGGAGCTGTTTTTT. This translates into CASSPGRLNRELFF.

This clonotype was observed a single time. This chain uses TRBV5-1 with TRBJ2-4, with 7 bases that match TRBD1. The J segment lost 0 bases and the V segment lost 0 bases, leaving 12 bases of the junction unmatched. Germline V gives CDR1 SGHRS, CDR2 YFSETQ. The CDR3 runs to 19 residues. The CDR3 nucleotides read TGCGCCAGCAGCTTGGCCGATTGGACAGGCCTCGAAGCCAAAAACATTCAGTACTTC. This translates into CASSLADWTGLEAKNIQYF.

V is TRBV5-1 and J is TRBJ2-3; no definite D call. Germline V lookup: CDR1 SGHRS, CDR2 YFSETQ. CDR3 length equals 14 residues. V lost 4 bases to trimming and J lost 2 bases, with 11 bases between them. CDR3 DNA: TGCGCCAGCAGCCGCGACGGTCTCACAGATACGCAGTATTTT. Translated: CASSRDGLTDTQYF.

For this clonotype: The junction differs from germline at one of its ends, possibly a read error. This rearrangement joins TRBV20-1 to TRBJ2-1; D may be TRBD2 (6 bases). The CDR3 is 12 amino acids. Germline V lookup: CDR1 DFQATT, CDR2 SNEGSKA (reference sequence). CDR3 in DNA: TGCAGTGCCAAGACTAGGCGCAATGTGCAGTTCTTC. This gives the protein CSAKTRRNVQFF.

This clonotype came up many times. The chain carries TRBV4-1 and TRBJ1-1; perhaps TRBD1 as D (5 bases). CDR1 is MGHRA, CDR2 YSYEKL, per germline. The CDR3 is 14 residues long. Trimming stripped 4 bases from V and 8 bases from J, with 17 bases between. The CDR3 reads CASSPQNPGGEAFF. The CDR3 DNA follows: TGCGCCAGCAGCCCGCAAAACCCGGGGGGGGAAGCTTTCTTT.

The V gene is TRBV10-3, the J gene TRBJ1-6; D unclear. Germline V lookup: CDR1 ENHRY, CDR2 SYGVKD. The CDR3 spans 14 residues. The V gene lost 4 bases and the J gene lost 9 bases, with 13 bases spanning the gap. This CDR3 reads CAISVGGGGSPLHF. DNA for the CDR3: TGTGCCATCAGTGTGGGAGGTGGTGGTTCACCCCTCCACTTT.

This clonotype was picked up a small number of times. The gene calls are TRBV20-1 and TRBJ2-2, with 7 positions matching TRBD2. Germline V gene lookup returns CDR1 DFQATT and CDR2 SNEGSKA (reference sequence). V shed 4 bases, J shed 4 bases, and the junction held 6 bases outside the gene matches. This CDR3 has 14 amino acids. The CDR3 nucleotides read TGCAGTGCTAAAACGGGACTATCCACCGGGGAGCTGTTTTTT. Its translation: CSAKTGLSTGELFF.